These 5 T cell receptor beta chains originate from one sample sequenced in a study of CD8 T cells in ankylosing spondylitis. Study-wide findings and caveats: Seven to nine highly homologous variants made up a TCR beta motif that seemed to typify ankylosing spondylitis blood.

TCRdb analysed the 5' RACE reads with MiXCR anew, one entry per CDR3 protein. The sample consists of 800,000 to 900,000 distinct CDR3 sequences, approximately 10% of them appearing once. These receptors lack a known antigen. Material for sequencing was blood, either unsorted or a sorted T cell fraction (not recorded which). The source of these receptors is a male donor with ankylosing spondylitis.

This clonotype was counted a few times. The chain has TRBV7-2 and TRBJ1-2, with unresolved D. V was clipped by 6 bases and J by 0 bases, with 8 bases between them. CDR1 and CDR2 (germline): SGHTA, FQGNSA. This CDR3 is built from 13 residues. The CDR3 region is CASSSVANYGYTF. In DNA, the CDR3 is TGTGCCAGCAGTTCAGTGGCTAACTATGGCTACACCTTC.

The chain employs TRBV27 and TRBJ1-1, with a weak D call TRBD1 (6 bases). CDR1 and CDR2 from the germline V gene are MNHEY and SMNVEV (reference sequence). The CDR3 sequence is 15 residues long. The germline V and J ends were trimmed by 2 bases and 1 base, with 11 bases remaining between them. The CDR3 nucleotides read TGTGCCAGCAGTTTAACCCAGGGGAGGAACACTGAAGCTTTCTTT. Its protein is CASSLTQGRNTEAFF.

This clonotype was observed a few times. The chain joins TRBV11-2 to TRBJ1-4; TRBD1 matches 7 bases. The V gene end was trimmed by 5 bases and the J gene end by 5 bases; junction bases not matched to a gene: 8. The CDR3 is 15 amino acids. Germline CDR1 is SGHAT and CDR2 is FQNNGV. CDR3 in DNA: TGTGCCAGCAGCCCGGGGGACAGATTAAATGAAAAACTGTTTTTT. Protein product: CASSPGDRLNEKLFF.

The rearrangement uses TRBV20-1 and TRBJ2-7; 10 bases are a match to TRBD1. Per germline, CDR1 DFQATT and CDR2 SNEGSKA (reference sequence). The CDR3 is 13 residues long. The junction had 6 bases not matched to a gene; V was cut back by 6 bases and J by 4 bases. The CDR3 DNA is TGCAGTGCGAGACAGGGGGCGGCGTACGAGCAGTACTTC. Translating it yields CSARQGAAYEQYF.

Only a few counts were recorded for this clonotype. The CDR3 sequence: CASSRMTASIYGYTF. The CDR3, as DNA: TGTGCCAGCAGCCGGATGACAGCCTCGATCTATGGCTACACCTTC. The chain combines TRBV11-1 with TRBJ1-2; TRBD1 might be the D (5 bases). From germline, CDR1 is SGHAT and CDR2 FQDESV (reference sequence). Trimming pared 5 bases from V and 4 bases from J, leaving 17 bases between. The CDR3 consists of 15 residues.